This TCR beta chain was captured in a study of T cell responses to AZD1222 COVID-19 vaccine (dated by TCRdb to the early 2020s). As for the study more broadly: TCR sequencing was performed for more than 230 trial participants, of whom roughly 200 were given two doses of AZD1222 and approximately 25 were given two doses of MenACWY control vaccine. Enrollment into the trials was organized by age into subgroups of 18-55, 56-69 and 70-plus years, and those subgroups contained roughly 140, 27 and 60 TCR-sequenced participants, respectively.

This clone occurred a few times. Its antigen is currently not known. No much larger clonotype is one base removed from it; base qualities were not supplied. The label giving this sample's time point can be read as: about 28 days (+/-7) after the second vaccine dose. Because spike-specific TCR depth and breadth did not differ between the two schedules, AZD1222 recipients who got a second dose at roughly 4 weeks were pooled with those who got a second dose at roughly 12 weeks. Vaccinee samples were obtained from the UK trials COV001 and COV002, which included a single-blind randomized controlled phase 2/3 trial of AZD1222 (ChAdOx1 nCoV-19) in healthy adults. Trial participant PBMC samples were collected at day 0 and day 28 after the second dose for TCRbeta chain sequencing. CDR1 and CDR2 (SGHNT, YYREEE) derive from the germline V gene (reference sequence). Its CDR3 holds 13 amino acids, cysteine through phenylalanine. Of all the DNA, just the CDR3 is kept, 39 bases in frame from base 1. Trimming removed 10 bases from V and 2 bases from J; the gene matches leave 8 bases unexplained.

The CDR3 regions of human TCRbeta chains were subjected to immunosequencing. Regarding the original processing steps: TCRs in the repertoires were matched against a reference library of SARS-CoV-2-specific TCRs that had been generated with the MIRA antigen-specificity platform. Breadth was defined as the fraction of unique TCRs that were SARS-CoV-2-associated. Depth was defined as the fraction of total T cells that were SARS-CoV-2-associated. Using the MIRA data, each spike-specific TCR was mapped to the spike region that the TCR reacts to and placed in a CD4 or CD8 class. Log10-transformed breadth and depth values were compared by one-way ANOVA with Sidak's multiple comparisons tests. In its TCRdb copy, this immuneACCESS table keeps in-frame sequences only and misses some clones. Where compared with another copy, unresolved V genes explain less than half of these, and the others have no known cause. From that table come the V and J calls and clone size; the DNA was used to work out D and trimming. The sample table holds some 130,000 clones, of which around 90% were seen once. The ten largest account for more than 1% of the sample.

The paper's findings and limits, for the study overall: Reportedly, close to half of the unique spike-specific TCRs recognized epitopes lying outside the regions that are mutated in the B.1.351 and B.1.1.7 variants. Participants were mostly white British, with more females than males. The authors suggested clonal diversity may have been underestimated. The whole spike protein was spanned by vaccine-associated CD4 TCRs, and dominant responses were seen in regions 160-218 and 743-854. Conclusions about previously exposed vaccinees are limited because only a handful of AZD1222 recipients were SARS-CoV-2 seropositive at baseline. The 56-69-year group was small, and its depth increase did not reach significance, likely because of low power. A significant rise in spike-specific TCR breadth and depth was observed after two AZD1222 doses relative to day 0 and relative to MenACWY recipients. No day 14 peak-response samples were available, so repertoires were characterized only after the peak T cell response.

The source was peripheral blood, collected 28 days after the second AZD1222 dose. The rearranged chain carries TRBV5-4 and TRBJ2-5, with 7 bases in between that match TRBD2. The TCR sequence derives from an adult who received the AZD1222 COVID-19 vaccine. This receptor has the CDR3 CALLEGGQETQYF. The sequence in DNA is TGTGCCTTACTGGAGGGAGGGCAAGAGACCCAGTACTTC.